This T cell receptor (beta chain) stems from a study of cytomegalovirus exposure and HLA in healthy donors. Findings of the study overall: Among TCR beta chains, those listed as cytomegalovirus-associated numbered around 160. The tendency of first-cohort TCR clusters to co-occur in the 110 or so validation repertoires emerged from a later analysis.

Repertoires were generated with immunoSEQ multiplex PCR, while TCRdb's copy carries only in-frame clones and drops some. This repertoire shows over 150,000 clones, 91% found once; its top ten account for 3% to 3.5%. Germline CDR1 reads SGHTA; CDR2 reads FQGNSA. The CDR3 extends over 16 amino acids. V was pared by 1 base and J by 5 bases, with 10 bases of the junction left unmatched. Comments on this clone: Its specificity is unknown.

Among the approximately 130 subjects of the validation cohort, separate from the roughly 650-subject first cohort, were the donors. This sequence joins TRBV7-2 and TRBJ2-5, with 7 bases lining up with TRBD2. The specimen sequenced was PBMCs. The receptor's source is a woman aged 18-29 years in good health and CMV-seropositive. The CDR3 region is CASSLGGGGPIETQYF. CDR3 in DNA: TGTGCCAGCAGCTTAGGGGGGGGAGGGCCGATCGAGACCCAGTACTTC.